These T cell receptor beta chains were read from a single sample in a study of shared clonotypes between healthy human individuals. Sequenced by immunoSEQ multiplex PCR; TCRdb stores in-frame clones only, minus some. The data show over 2,000,000 clones, about 93% seen once. The sample was naive CD8+ T cells from PBMCs. The receptors come from a man younger than 35 in good health. Some clones in this sample may be carry-over from other donors' samples. The CDR3 runs from the conserved cysteine through the conserved F or W. D genes are given only for firm matches. For some rows the clone size is stated as once, few or many, or as a class when expanded; others skip it.

>NA|once|TRBJ1-2|TRBV25-1|15
TGTGCCAGCAGGCCCAGGGGAGGAGGTTTGTATGGCTACACCTTC
CASRPRGGGLYGYTF
>NA|once|TRBJ2-7|TRBV15|13
TGTGCCACCAGCAGGGACAGTTTATACGAGCAGTACTTC
CATSRDSLYEQYF
>TRBD2|NA|TRBJ2-5|TRBV6-6|15
TGTGCCAGCAGGCCTATTAGCGGGAGTTACGAGACCCAGTACTTC
CASRPISGSYETQYF
>NA|NA|TRBJ2-2|TRBV11-2|14
TGTGCCAGCAGCTTAGGCAGGGGCACCGGGGAGCTGTTTTTT
CASSLGRGTGELFF
>NA|NA|TRBJ1-1|TRBV19|13
TGTGCCAGTAGTATTTTCGGACAGACTGAAGCTTTCTTT
CASSIFGQTEAFF
>TRBD1|NA|TRBJ1-1|TRBV19|14
TGTGCCACCGGGACAGGGGCCTTCAACACTGAAGCTTTCTTT
CATGTGAFNTEAFF
>NA|NA|TRBJ1-3|TRBV7-6|16
TGTGCCAGCAGCACCCCCGCAGGGGACTCTGGAAACACCATATATTTT
CASSTPAGDSGNTIYF
>TRBD1|NA|TRBJ1-2|TRBV27|19
TGTGCCAGCACCCATTTTGGGGTCGGACAGGGGCCCTCTGGGTATGGCTACACCTTC
CASTHFGVGQGPSGYGYTF
>TRBD1|NA|TRBJ1-2|TRBV5-6|14
TGTGCCAGCAGCTTTGGGACAGGGAACTATGGCTACACCTTC
CASSFGTGNYGYTF
>NA|NA|TRBJ2-1|TRBV6-1|12
TGTGCCAGCGAGGACCCTCGGAGGGAGCAGTTCTTC
CASEDPRREQFF
>TRBD1|NA|TRBJ1-1|TRBV29-1|12
TGCAGCGTTACAGGGGATTCCACTGAAGCTTTCTTT
CSVTGDSTEAFF
>TRBD2|NA|TRBJ2-1|TRBV10-2|18
TGCGCCAGCAGTGAGTCAGGACCGGGGAGCGGGAGTGGTAATGAGCAGTTCTTC
CASSESGPGSGSGNEQFF
>NA|NA|TRBJ1-2|TRBV11-2|15
TGTGCCAGCAGCTTAGTTGAGCTGGGAAACTATGGCTACACCTTC
CASSLVELGNYGYTF
>TRBD1|NA|TRBJ1-4|TRBV5-1|15
TGCGCCAGCAGCGCGACCGGGACAGGGAATGAAAAACTGTTTTTT
CASSATGTGNEKLFF
>NA|NA|TRBJ1-2|TRBV9|17
TGTGCCAGCAGCTCAACGATGGCGTGGAGTTCTAACTATGGCTACACCTTC
CASSSTMAWSSNYGYTF
>NA|NA|TRBJ2-7|TRBV6-1|15
TGTGCCAGCAGTGTAGATAGGGGCTTATCCTACGAGCAGTACTTC
CASSVDRGLSYEQYF
>TRBD1|once|TRBJ2-7|TRBV28|13
TGTGCCAGCAGTATAAGGGACAGCTACGAGCAGTACTTC
CASSIRDSYEQYF